A single sample is the source of the 26 T cell receptor beta chains below, sequenced in a study of blood T cell repertoires in COVID-19 (dated by TCRdb to the early 2020s). Libraries were made using the immunoSEQ multiplex PCR assay. Entries here come from immuneACCESS through TCRdb and include only in-frame sequences with V and J called. Some clones fail to appear in such tables; in the studies checked, an unresolved V gene covers under half of the shortfall, and the cause of the remainder is unknown. Here the sample has 99,000 or so clones; 80% to 85% occur a single time. The leading ten clones occupy 15% to 17% of the sample. The sequencing sample was made of peripheral blood. These receptors all come from a woman of 80 years or more with acute or convalescent COVID-19.

The chain uses TRBV6-5 and TRBJ1-5, with TRBD1 matching over 7 bases. Germline V lookup: CDR1 MNHEY, CDR2 SVGAGI. The ends lost 2 bases at V and 5 bases at J; junction bases unmatched: 3. This CDR3 is 14 amino acids long. The CDR3 nucleotides are TGTGCCAGCAGTTACGGGCAGGGGGATCAGCCCCAGCATTTT. Amino acids: CASSYGQGDQPQHF.

The chain joins TRBV5-5 to TRBJ1-1, with D possibly TRBD1 on 5 matching bases. CDR3 length equals 15 residues. Germline CDR1 SGHKS, CDR2 YYEKEE (reference sequence). Trimming left V 7 bases short and J 0 bases short, with 16 bases between. CDR3 sequence reads: CASEPQGVVNTEAFF. The DNA for the CDR3 is TGTGCCAGCGAACCCCAAGGGGTGGTGAACACTGAAGCTTTCTTT.

The gene calls are TRBV7-2 and TRBJ2-2; 9 bases align to TRBD2. Trimming cost V 7 bases and J 7 bases; bases outside gene matches: 7. Germline assignment: CDR1 SGHTA and CDR2 FQGNSA. CDR3 length equals 14 residues. The CDR3 reads CASTAGGPNGELFF. Written as DNA, the CDR3 is TGTGCCAGCACTGCGGGAGGGCCGAACGGGGAGCTGTTTTTT.

The V gene is TRBV6-5, the J gene TRBJ2-3, with TRBD2 matching over 7 bases. In germline, CDR1 is MNHEY, CDR2 SVGAGI. The CDR3 length is 14 residues. DNA of the CDR3: TGTGCATCCTGGTTGGGAGGGATCACAGATACGCAGTATTTT. Translated: CASWLGGITDTQYF.

This chain connects TRBV27 to TRBJ1-2, with D uncertain. CDR1 and CDR2 from the germline V gene are MNHEY and SMNVEV (reference sequence). This CDR3 comprises 14 residues. V was pared by 3 bases and J by 4 bases, with 12 bases between. The CDR3 region has the DNA TGTGCCAGCAGTTTGCACCCAGGAACCTATGGCTACACCTTC. Protein sequence: CASSLHPGTYGYTF.

The chain employs TRBV19 and TRBJ2-3; D may be TRBD2 (6 bases). This CDR3 is 14 amino acids long. V was trimmed by 3 bases and J by 1 base, leaving 8 bases between them. Per the germline V gene, CDR1 is LNHDA and CDR2 is SQIVND (reference sequence). The CDR3 coding sequence is TGTGCCAGTAGTATTTGGGGGGGCACAGATACGCAGTATTTT. Translated, it gives CASSIWGGTDTQYF.

The V and J genes are TRBV30 and TRBJ2-3; D might be TRBD2 (6 bases). The V end lost 3 bases, the J end lost 2 bases, and 15 bases lay between the germline ends. Germline V gene lookup returns CDR1 GTSNPN and CDR2 SVGIG (reference sequence). The CDR3 length is 15 residues. The CDR3 sequence is CAWRDLGSHTDTQYF. CDR3 nucleotide sequence: TGTGCCTGGAGAGACCTCGGGAGTCACACAGATACGCAGTATTTT.

This chain uses TRBV2 with TRBJ1-3, with no clear D. Trimming removed 4 bases at V and 0 bases at J, with 7 bases between. CDR1 and CDR2 (germline): SNHLY, FYNNEI. This CDR3 spans 14 amino acids. The CDR3 DNA reads as TGTGCCAGCAGTGTAAGCTTCTCTGGAAACACCATATATTTT. This sequence encodes CASSVSFSGNTIYF.

The chain joins TRBV28 to TRBJ2-5, with 11 bases lining up with TRBD1. Germline CDR1 MDHEN, CDR2 SYDVKM. The V and J ends lost 6 bases and 5 bases, in that order; junction bases with no gene match: 8. There are 15 residues in the CDR3. The CDR3 here is CASSPAGQGGETQYF. CDR3 in DNA: TGTGCCAGCAGCCCCGCGGGACAGGGGGGGGAGACCCAGTACTTC.

The V and J genes are TRBV5-1 and TRBJ2-5; perhaps TRBD2 as D (5 bases). Germline lookup yields CDR1 SGHRS and CDR2 YFSETQ. Trimming removed 0 bases at V and 1 base at J, with 7 bases between. CDR3 length equals 14 residues. CDR3 loop: CASSLVLAQETQYF. The CDR3 region has the DNA TGCGCCAGCAGCTTGGTCCTAGCCCAAGAGACCCAGTACTTC. The full variable domain, completed using reference TRBV5-1 and TRBJ2-5, is KAGVTQTPRYLIKTRGQQVTLSCSPISGHRSVSWYQQTPGQGLQFLFEYFSETQRNKGNFPGRFSGRQFSNSRSEMNVSTLELGDSALYLCASSLVLAQETQYFGPGTRLLVL.

CDR3 protein: CASTRLGQLSQETQYF. As DNA, the CDR3 is TGTGCCAGCACCCGGCTCGGACAGCTTAGCCAAGAGACCCAGTACTTC. This chain connects TRBV5-6 to TRBJ2-5; weak D call: TRBD1 (6 bases). Germline V gene data show CDR1 as SGHDT and CDR2 as YYEEEE. Trimming shortened V by 6 bases and J by 1 base, and 19 bases separated the two germline ends. The CDR3 has 16 residues.

The genes are TRBV2 and TRBJ1-3, with unresolved D. Germline V gene data show CDR1 as SNHLY and CDR2 as FYNNEI. Trimming removed 7 bases at V and 4 bases at J, with 11 bases between. The CDR3 has 13 residues. The CDR3, as DNA: TGTGCCAGCATTCCCTCCGGGGGAAACACCATATATTTT. This sequence encodes CASIPSGGNTIYF.

This clone was seen just once. This sequence joins TRBV2 and TRBJ1-1; D is unresolved. This CDR3 is 14 amino acids long. Germline V CDR1 and CDR2: SNHLY, FYNNEI. Trimming shortened V by 6 bases and J by 5 bases, and 16 bases separated the two germline ends. The CDR3 coding sequence is TGTGCCAGCAGCGTCGGAGGGAGGCAGACTGAAGCTTTCTTT. Protein product: CASSVGGRQTEAFF.

V usage is TRBV7-8 and J usage is TRBJ1-5; 8 nucleotides match TRBD1. Germline V lookup: CDR1 SGHVS, CDR2 FQNEAQ. J was trimmed by 5 bases and V by 1 base; bases with no gene match: 4. The CDR3 totals 15 residues. This CDR3 is CASSLGTGSDQPQHF. In nucleotides, the CDR3 is TGTGCCAGCAGCTTAGGGACAGGGAGTGATCAGCCCCAGCATTTT.

The rearrangement links TRBV2 to TRBJ2-5; D is perhaps TRBD1 (6 bases). V lost 5 bases and J lost 1, with 11 bases in between. Germline values: CDR1 SNHLY, CDR2 FYNNEI. This CDR3 contains 14 residues. The CDR3 DNA follows: TGTGCCAGCAGTAGACAGGAAATCCAAGAGACCCAGTACTTC. Translated, it gives CASSRQEIQETQYF.

This chain's CDR3 is CASSQTSVSTDTQYF. The CDR3 DNA reads as TGTGCCAGCAGCCAGACTAGCGTTAGCACAGATACGCAGTATTTT. The rearrangement links TRBV7-2 to TRBJ2-3; 8 nucleotides align to TRBD2. The CDR3 sequence is 15 residues long. Germline V lookup: CDR1 SGHTA, CDR2 FQGNSA. V was clipped by 5 bases and J by 0 bases; unmatched bases: 4.

The chain has TRBV18 and TRBJ1-5; tentative D call: TRBD1 (5 bases). Trimming cost V 3 bases and J 5 bases, with 11 bases left between them. Per germline, CDR1 KGHSH and CDR2 LQKENI. CDR3 size: 14 residues. CDR3 protein: CASSPGGRDQPQHF. The CDR3 nucleotides are TGTGCCAGCTCACCGGGGGGGAGGGATCAGCCCCAGCATTTT.

The chain uses TRBV5-1 and TRBJ2-3; D not resolved. Trimming pared 5 bases from V and 1 base from J, leaving 11 bases between. CDR3 length: 14 amino acids. Germline CDR1 SGHRS, CDR2 YFSETQ. DNA of the CDR3: TGCGCCAGCAGTCGAGAAATTGGCACAGATACGCAGTATTTT. Translated, it gives CASSREIGTDTQYF. Variable domain in full (rest from reference TRBV5-1 and TRBJ2-3): KAGVTQTPRYLIKTRGQQVTLSCSPISGHRSVSWYQQTPGQGLQFLFEYFSETQRNKGNFPGRFSGRQFSNSRSEMNVSTLELGDSALYLCASSREIGTDTQYFGPGTRLTVL.

This rearrangement joins TRBV7-2 to TRBJ2-7; 9 bases fit TRBD2. The germline V gene encodes CDR1 SGHTA and CDR2 FQGNSA. The V segment lost 2 bases and the J segment 6 bases; nucleotides outside the gene matches: 8. CDR3 size: 15 residues. The CDR3, as DNA: TGTGCCAGCAGCTTATGGTTAGCGGGAGCGCTCGAGCAGTACTTC. It translates to CASSLWLAGALEQYF.

V gene TRBV5-1 combines with J gene TRBJ2-3, with unresolved D. The CDR3 sequence is 17 residues long. The V gene's germline CDR1 is SGHRS and CDR2 YFSETQ. V lost 3 bases and J 0 bases, leaving 17 bases between the germline ends. The CDR3: CASSWPTQASSTDTQYF. Here the CDR3 DNA reads TGCGCCAGCAGCTGGCCTACACAAGCGTCTAGCACAGATACGCAGTATTTT.

The V call is TRBV28, the J call TRBJ2-2; TRBD1 matches at 7 bases. The germline V gene has CDR1 MDHEN and CDR2 SYDVKM. The trim removed 3 bases at V and 5 bases at J, leaving 6 bases unmatched. This CDR3 is 15 amino acids long. The CDR3 sequence is CASSLRQGETGELFF. CDR3 DNA sequence: TGTGCCAGCAGTTTGAGACAGGGTGAAACCGGGGAGCTGTTTTTT.

V gene TRBV29-1 combines with J gene TRBJ2-1, with D maybe TRBD2 (6 bases). This CDR3 comprises 14 residues. Trimming pared 3 bases from V and 2 bases from J, leaving 11 bases between. Looked up from germline, CDR1 is SQVTM and CDR2 is ANQGSEA. CDR3 nucleotides: TGCAGCGTTGAGTTGGGACTGCCCTACAATGAGCAGTTCTTC. Amino acid sequence: CSVELGLPYNEQFF.

The chain combines TRBV19 with TRBJ2-1; 7 bases match TRBD1. V lost 6 bases, J lost 14 bases, and 13 bases stayed unmatched. Per germline, CDR1 LNHDA and CDR2 SQIVND (reference sequence). This CDR3 contains 13 residues. This CDR3 reads CASREDRLSTEFF. The CDR3 coding sequence is TGTGCCAGTAGAGAGGACAGGTTGAGTACAGAGTTCTTC.

This clone has more than one count but fewer than ten. This sequence joins TRBV7-9 and TRBJ2-3; 7 nucleotides agree with TRBD2. Germline assignment: CDR1 SEHNR and CDR2 FQNEAQ (reference sequence). The CDR3 totals 15 residues. Trimming at V came to 6 bases and at J to 1 base, leaving 7 bases not matched to a gene. CDR3 loop: CASRRAGEGTDTQYF. DNA for the CDR3: TGTGCCAGCAGGCGGGCGGGAGAGGGCACAGATACGCAGTATTTT.

V gene TRBV19 combines with J gene TRBJ2-1; D gene uncertain. Looked up from germline, CDR1 is LNHDA and CDR2 is SQIVND (reference sequence). Deletions cut 6 bases from V and 7 bases from J, with 13 bases between. The CDR3 totals 13 residues. The CDR3 DNA reads as TGTGCCAGTAGGAAACGACTGGAAAATGAGCAGTTCTTC. This encodes CASRKRLENEQFF.

The gene calls are TRBV28 and TRBJ2-5; 8 bases are shared with TRBD2. V lost 4 bases and J lost 4; bases outside the gene matches: 5. Germline CDR1 reads MDHEN; CDR2 reads SYDVKM. This CDR3 region has 14 residues. DNA for the CDR3: TGTGCCAGCAGTTACCCGGGACTAGTAGAGACCCAGTACTTC. It codes for CASSYPGLVETQYF.